This is a list of T cell receptor beta chains from one sample in a study of Ad26.COV2.S vaccination and SARS-CoV-2 variants. Measured with immunoSEQ multiplex PCR; TCRdb has only the in-frame clones, and not every one. The sample holds just over 350,000 clones, around 92% seen once. The specimen was peripheral blood, collected after recovery from COVID-19. The receptor set was obtained from a human donor who had recovered from COVID-19. Each CDR3 is given with its conserved first and last residue. Each record gives: D gene, clone size, V gene, CDR3 length, J gene, CDR3 protein, CDR3 DNA. The D gene is left open where the match is weak. A clone size is listed for some rows: how often the clone was seen (once, few, many), or a class if it is expanded.

.	.	TRBV19	14	TRBJ1-5	CASKGRQDNQPQHF	TGTGCCAGTAAGGGTCGGCAGGACAATCAGCCCCAGCATTTT
.	.	TRBV5-1	14	TRBJ1-4	CASSFRGAGEKLFF	TGCGCCAGCAGCTTCCGGGGCGCCGGTGAAAAACTGTTTTTT
TRBD1	few	TRBV4-1	15	TRBJ2-7	CASSQGTGGAYEQYF	TGCGCCAGCAGCCAAGGGACAGGGGGTGCCTACGAGCAGTACTTC
.	.	TRBV21-1	13	TRBJ1-2	CASSKVPGEPYTF	TGTGCCAGCAGCAAAGTTCCTGGAGAGCCCTACACCTTC
.	.	TRBV5-5	14	TRBJ2-7	CASSQRTESYEQYF	TGTGCCAGCAGCCAAAGGACAGAGTCCTACGAGCAGTACTTC
.	.	TRBV5-5	13	TRBJ1-2	CASSLGQLDGYTF	TGTGCCAGCAGCTTAGGACAGTTAGATGGCTACACCTTC
TRBD1	.	TRBV24-1	17	TRBJ1-6	CATSDFRDRAVHSPLHF	TGTGCCACCAGTGATTTCCGGGACAGGGCAGTTCATTCACCCCTCCACTTT
.	.	TRBV3-1/TRBV3-2	15	TRBJ2-5	CASSPRRRGGETQYF	TGTGCCAGCAGCCCCCGGCGACGTGGGGGAGAGACCCAGTACTTC
.	.	TRBV5-1	14	TRBJ2-7	CASSLGRSSYEQYF	TGCGCCAGCAGCTTGGGACGGAGCTCCTACGAGCAGTACTTC
TRBD1	.	TRBV5-5	16	TRBJ1-2	CASSWAGTETNYGYTF	TGTGCCAGCAGCTGGGCCGGGACAGAAACTAACTATGGCTACACCTTC
.	.	TRBV6-5	13	TRBJ2-1	CASSSSQGAEQFF	TGTGCCAGCAGCTCCAGCCAGGGAGCTGAGCAGTTCTTC
.	few	TRBV7-9	13	TRBJ1-5	CASSSTARQPQHF	TGTGCCAGCAGCTCGACCGCTCGTCAGCCCCAGCATTTT
TRBD2	.	TRBV4-1	18	TRBJ2-1	CASSHRIGTSGGYNEQFF	TGCGCCAGCAGCCACCGGATAGGGACTAGCGGGGGATACAATGAGCAGTTCTTC
.	.	TRBV19	14	TRBJ2-3	CASSIRLPPDTQYF	TGTGCCAGTAGTATACGACTCCCACCAGATACGCAGTATTTT
.	.	TRBV21-1	24	TRBJ2-5	CASPSPKGSGGGGICSRPEETQYF	TGTGCCAGCCCATCTCCAAAAGGGAGTGGCGGCGGGGGGATCTGCTCGAGGCCCGAAGAGACCCAGTACTTC
.	.	TRBV6-5	14	TRBJ1-6	CASSYSLNNSPLHF	TGTGCCAGCAGTTACTCGTTAAATAATTCACCCCTCCACTTT
.	.	TRBV19	15	TRBJ1-1	CASLEGGRMNTEAFF	TGTGCCAGTTTGGAAGGGGGTAGAATGAACACTGAAGCTTTCTTT
.	.	TRBV3-1/TRBV3-2	12	TRBJ1-2	CASSQDPQGTTF	TGTGCCAGCAGCCAAGATCCCCAGGGTACGACCTTC
.	once	TRBV7-3	16	TRBJ1-3	CASSPSGGREGNTIYF	TGTGCCAGCAGCCCCTCCGGAGGGCGTGAGGGAAACACCATATATTTT
TRBD1	.	TRBV9	14	TRBJ2-7	CASSAGDSSYEQYF	TGTGCCAGCAGCGCAGGGGACAGCTCCTACGAGCAGTACTTC
TRBD1	.	TRBV4-1	15	TRBJ1-4	CASSQVDRGAEKLFF	TGCGCCAGCAGCCAAGTTGACAGGGGGGCTGAAAAACTGTTTTTT
TRBD2	.	TRBV10-3	16	TRBJ2-1	CAITRSGGNAYNEQFF	TGTGCCATCACCCGAAGCGGGGGGAACGCCTACAATGAGCAGTTCTTC
.	.	TRBV27	13	TRBJ2-3	CASSLTSTDTQYF	TGTGCCAGCAGTTTAACTAGCACAGATACGCAGTATTTT
TRBD1	.	TRBV28	16	TRBJ1-3	CASSQSDRGSGNTIYF	TGTGCCAGCAGTCAATCGGACAGGGGCTCTGGAAACACCATATATTTT
TRBD1	.	TRBV19	17	TRBJ1-5	CASSIEGTGLGNQPQHF	TGTGCCAGTAGTATAGAGGGGACAGGGCTTGGCAATCAGCCCCAGCATTTT
.	.	TRBV11-2	14	TRBJ1-2	CASSLGVTEYGYTF	TGTGCCAGCAGCTTAGGCGTGACCGAGTATGGCTACACCTTC
.	.	TRBV10-3	14	TRBJ2-7	CAISERDGAYEQYF	TGTGCCATCAGTGAGCGGGACGGAGCCTACGAGCAGTACTTC
.	once	TRBV15	15	TRBJ2-5	CATSRDQFGQETQYF	TGTGCCACCAGCAGAGATCAGTTCGGACAAGAGACCCAGTACTTC
.	.	TRBV9	17	TRBJ1-1	CASSLTIGGQGLTEAFF	TGTGCCAGCAGCCTAACTATTGGGGGGCAAGGTTTGACTGAAGCTTTCTTT
.	.	TRBV5-1	15	TRBJ2-2	CASSLEAGGTGELFF	TGCGCCAGCAGCTTGGAAGCAGGGGGGACCGGGGAGCTGTTTTTT
TRBD1	.	TRBV7-2	18	TRBJ1-1	CASSQEVGTGLSYTEAFF	TGTGCCAGCAGCCAGGAGGTCGGGACAGGGCTTTCGTACACTGAAGCTTTCTTT
.	.	TRBV3-1/TRBV3-2	16	TRBJ2-3	CASSQGGLGFTDTQYF	TGTGCCAGCAGCCAAGGCGGCCTCGGATTCACAGATACGCAGTATTTT
.	.	TRBV10-1	13	TRBJ1-2	CASSETGRDGYTF	TGCGCCAGCAGTGAAACAGGGAGGGACGGCTACACCTTC
.	.	TRBV7-9	13	TRBJ1-5	CASSLAGDQPQHF	TGTGCCAGCAGCTTGGCAGGGGATCAGCCCCAGCATTTT
.	.	TRBV12-5	12	TRBJ2-7	CASAVGVYEQYF	TGTGCTAGTGCCGTAGGGGTCTACGAGCAGTACTTC
.	.	TRBV2	17	TRBJ2-2	CASSVWGDTLRTGELFF	TGTGCCAGCAGTGTATGGGGTGACACCCTCCGGACCGGGGAGCTGTTTTTT
TRBD1	once	TRBV5-1	14	TRBJ1-2	CASSTGPGTAYYTF	TGCGCCAGCAGCACTGGGCCCGGGACAGCCTACTACACCTTC
.	.	TRBV19	15	TRBJ1-1	CASSTPRGRSTEAFF	TGTGCCAGTAGTACCCCAAGGGGGAGAAGCACTGAAGCTTTCTTT
.	.	TRBV5-6	15	TRBJ1-1	CASSGVGKGNTEAFF	TGTGCCAGCAGCGGGGTTGGGAAGGGGAACACTGAAGCTTTCTTT
.	.	TRBV19	16	TRBJ2-1	CASSIPTGLGYNEQFF	TGTGCCAGTAGTATCCCTACTGGTCTTGGATACAATGAGCAGTTCTTC
.	.	TRBV6-4	14	TRBJ1-1	CASSWEVTNTEAFF	TGTGCCAGCAGTTGGGAGGTGACGAACACTGAAGCTTTCTTT
.	.	TRBV27	17	TRBJ2-1	CASSIGSWTSSYNEQFF	TGTGCCAGCAGTATAGGGTCGTGGACTTCCTCCTACAATGAGCAGTTCTTC
.	.	TRBV4-1	15	TRBJ1-5	CASSQEPGTPGPQHF	TGCGCCAGCAGCCAGGAACCGGGGACCCCAGGGCCCCAGCATTTT
.	.	TRBV2	11	TRBJ2-2	CASRGPGELFF	TGTGCCAGCAGGGGACCCGGGGAGCTGTTTTTT
.	.	TRBV6-6	15	TRBJ1-1	CASSYVGSGPTEAFF	TGTGCCAGCAGTTACGTAGGCAGCGGGCCCACTGAAGCTTTCTTT
.	.	TRBV7-2	14	TRBJ2-1	CASSRNPTADEQFF	TGTGCCAGCAGCCGCAACCCGACAGCGGATGAGCAGTTCTTC
.	.	TRBV2	18	TRBJ2-2	CASSETRIGSGFTGELFF	TGTGCCAGCAGTGAAACAAGGATAGGCTCAGGATTCACCGGGGAGCTGTTTTTT
TRBD1	once	TRBV2	17	TRBJ1-2	CASRGLEGAPSNYGYTF	TGTGCCAGCAGGGGACTCGAGGGGGCACCTTCCAACTATGGCTACACCTTC
.	.	TRBV27	12	TRBJ2-5	CASSFQGGTQYF	TGTGCCAGCAGTTTTCAGGGGGGGACCCAGTACTTC
TRBD1	.	TRBV2	14	TRBJ2-7	CASSEEQGNYEQYF	TGTGCCAGCAGTGAAGAACAGGGGAACTACGAGCAGTACTTC
.	.	TRBV3-1/TRBV3-2	20	TRBJ2-3	CASSQGGARTAQRSTDTQYF	TGTGCCAGCAGCCAAGGAGGGGCCCGGACAGCTCAACGGAGCACAGATACGCAGTATTTT
TRBD2	many	TRBV7-2	16	TRBJ2-3	CASSFLAGGRADTQYF	TGTGCCAGCAGCTTCCTAGCGGGGGGGAGGGCAGATACGCAGTATTTT
.	.	TRBV5-1	15	TRBJ2-3	CASSLGPLSTDTQYF	TGCGCCAGCAGCTTGGGACCACTGAGCACAGATACGCAGTATTTT
.	.	TRBV12-3/TRBV12-4	13	TRBJ2-1	CASSLTPYNEQFF	TGTGCCAGCAGTTTAACCCCTTACAATGAGCAGTTCTTC